This TCR beta chain was recorded in a study of lymphopenia after photon versus proton radiotherapy. The study's findings and limits: Relative stability marked proton patients; photon patients lost diversity and naive cells. After lymphocyte nadir, photon-treated repertoires showed oligoclonal expansion, especially CD8+ Temra. Larger post-nadir TCR diversity loss correlated inversely with survival in deceased patients.

Germline CDR1 and CDR2: LGHNA and YSLEER. The germline V and J ends were trimmed by 1 base and 3 bases, with 11 bases remaining between them. The CDR3 extends over 15 amino acids. This table comes from immunoSEQ multiplex PCR, and its TCRdb copy is limited to in-frame clones, with some not included. The sample has 65,000 to 85,000 clones; about nine tenths are singletons. A single count supports this clone. The target antigen is unknown. The chain uses TRBV4-3 and TRBJ2-3; D ambiguous. This receptor was obtained from a woman aged 40 to 50 with cholangiocarcinoma. The sequencing used peripheral blood, collected from a patient treated with photon-based radiotherapy. In DNA form, the CDR3 reads TGCGCCAGCAGCCAAGGGCTTCTCTTAACAGATACGCAGTATTTT. The encoded protein is CASSQGLLLTDTQYF.